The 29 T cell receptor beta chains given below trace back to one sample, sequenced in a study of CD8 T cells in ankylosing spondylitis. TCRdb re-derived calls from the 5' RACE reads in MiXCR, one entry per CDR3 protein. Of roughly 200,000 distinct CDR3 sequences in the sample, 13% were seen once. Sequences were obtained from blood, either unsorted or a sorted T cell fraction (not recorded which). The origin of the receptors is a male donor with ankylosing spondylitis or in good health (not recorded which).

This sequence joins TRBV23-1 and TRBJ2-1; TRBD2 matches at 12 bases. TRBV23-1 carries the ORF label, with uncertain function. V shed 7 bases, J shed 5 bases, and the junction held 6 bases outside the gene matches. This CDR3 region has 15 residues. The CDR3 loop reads CASTTASGGDNEQFF. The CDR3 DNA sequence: TGCGCCAGCACGACGGCTAGCGGGGGGGACAATGAGCAGTTCTTC.

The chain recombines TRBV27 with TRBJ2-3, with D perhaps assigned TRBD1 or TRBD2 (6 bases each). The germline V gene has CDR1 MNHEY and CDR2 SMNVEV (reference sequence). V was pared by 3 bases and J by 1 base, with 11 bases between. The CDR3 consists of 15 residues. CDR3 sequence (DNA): TGTGCCAGCAGTTTCCGTAGGGGGGGCACAGATACGCAGTATTTT. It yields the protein CASSFRRGGTDTQYF.

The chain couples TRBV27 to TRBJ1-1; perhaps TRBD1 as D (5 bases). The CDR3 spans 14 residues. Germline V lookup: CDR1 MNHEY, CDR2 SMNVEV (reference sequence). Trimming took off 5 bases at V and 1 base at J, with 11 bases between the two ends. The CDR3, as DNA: TGTGCCAGCAGTATGGGACTCCCGAACACTGAAGCTTTCTTT. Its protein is CASSMGLPNTEAFF.

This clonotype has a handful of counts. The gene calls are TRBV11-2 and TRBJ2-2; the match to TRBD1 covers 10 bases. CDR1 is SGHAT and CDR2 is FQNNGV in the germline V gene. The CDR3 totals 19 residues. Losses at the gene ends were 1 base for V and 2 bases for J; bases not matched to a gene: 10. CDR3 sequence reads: CASSLVLPGQGPNTGELFF. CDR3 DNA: TGTGCCAGCAGCTTAGTACTACCGGGACAGGGGCCCAACACCGGGGAGCTGTTTTTT.

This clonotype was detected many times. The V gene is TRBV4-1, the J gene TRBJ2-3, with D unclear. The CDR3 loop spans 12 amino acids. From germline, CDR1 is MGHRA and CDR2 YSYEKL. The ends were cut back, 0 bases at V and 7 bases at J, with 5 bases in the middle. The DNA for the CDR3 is TGCGCCAGCAGCCAAGATCTCTATACGCAGTATTTT. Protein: CASSQDLYTQYF.

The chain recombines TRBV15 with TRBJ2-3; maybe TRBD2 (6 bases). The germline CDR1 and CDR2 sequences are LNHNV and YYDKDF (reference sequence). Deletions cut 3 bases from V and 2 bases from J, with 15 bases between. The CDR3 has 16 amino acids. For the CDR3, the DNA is TGTGCCACCAGCAGGATCCCAAGGACTATCACAGATACGCAGTATTTT. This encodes CATSRIPRTITDTQYF.

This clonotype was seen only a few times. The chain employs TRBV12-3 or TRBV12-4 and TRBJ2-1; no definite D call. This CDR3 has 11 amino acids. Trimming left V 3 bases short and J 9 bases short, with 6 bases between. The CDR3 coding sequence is TGTGCCAGCAGTTTTTCTAGTGAGCAGTTCTTC. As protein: CASSFSSEQFF.

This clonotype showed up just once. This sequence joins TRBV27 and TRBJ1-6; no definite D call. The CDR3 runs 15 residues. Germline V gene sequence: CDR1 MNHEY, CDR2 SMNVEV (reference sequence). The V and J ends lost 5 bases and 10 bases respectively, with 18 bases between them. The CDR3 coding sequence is TGTGCCAGCAGTCTGTACGAGCAGGCGGACTCACCCCTCCACTTT. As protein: CASSLYEQADSPLHF.

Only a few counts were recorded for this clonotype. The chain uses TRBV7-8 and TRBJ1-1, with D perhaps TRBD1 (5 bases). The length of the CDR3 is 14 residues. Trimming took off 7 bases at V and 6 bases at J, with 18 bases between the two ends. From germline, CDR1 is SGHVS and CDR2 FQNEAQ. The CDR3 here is CASTRDAPLAEAFF. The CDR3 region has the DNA TGTGCCAGCACCCGGGACGCCCCGTTGGCTGAAGCTTTCTTT.

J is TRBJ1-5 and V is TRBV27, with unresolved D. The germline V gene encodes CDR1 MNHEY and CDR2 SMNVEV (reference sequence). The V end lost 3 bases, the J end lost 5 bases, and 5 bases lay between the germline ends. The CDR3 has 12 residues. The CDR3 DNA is TGTGCCAGCAGTTTCCCGGATCAGCCCCAGCATTTT. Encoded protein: CASSFPDQPQHF.

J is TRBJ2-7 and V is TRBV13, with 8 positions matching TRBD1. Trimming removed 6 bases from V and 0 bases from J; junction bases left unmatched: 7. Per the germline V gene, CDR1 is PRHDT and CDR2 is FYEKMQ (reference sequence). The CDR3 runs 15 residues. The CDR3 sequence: CASSSRTGISYEQYF. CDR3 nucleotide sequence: TGTGCCAGCAGTTCCCGGACAGGGATCTCCTACGAGCAGTACTTC.

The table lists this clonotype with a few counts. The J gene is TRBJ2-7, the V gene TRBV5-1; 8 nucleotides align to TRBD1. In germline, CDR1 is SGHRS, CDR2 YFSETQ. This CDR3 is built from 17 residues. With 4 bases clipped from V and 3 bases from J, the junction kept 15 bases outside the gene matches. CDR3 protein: CASSPSDREGSLYEQYF. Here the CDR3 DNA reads TGCGCCAGCAGCCCATCGGACAGGGAAGGATCCCTCTACGAGCAGTACTTC.

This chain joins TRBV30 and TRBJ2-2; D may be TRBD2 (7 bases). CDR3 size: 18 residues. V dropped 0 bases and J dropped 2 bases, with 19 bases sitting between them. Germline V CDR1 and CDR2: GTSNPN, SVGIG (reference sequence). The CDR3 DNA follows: TGTGCCTGGAGTGTACGGTGGGGGGGGCAAGAAAACACCGGGGAGCTGTTTTTT. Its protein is CAWSVRWGGQENTGELFF. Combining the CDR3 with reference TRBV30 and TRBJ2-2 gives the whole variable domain SQTIHQWPATLVQPVGSPLSLECTVEGTSNPNLYWYRQAAGRGLQLLFYSVGIGQISSEVPQNLSASRPQDRQFILSSKKLLLSDSGFYLCAWSVRWGGQENTGELFFGEGSRLTVL.

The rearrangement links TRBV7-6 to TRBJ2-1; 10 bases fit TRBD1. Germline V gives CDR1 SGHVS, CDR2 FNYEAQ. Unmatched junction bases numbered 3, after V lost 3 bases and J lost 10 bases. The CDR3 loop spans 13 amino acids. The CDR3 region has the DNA TGTGCCAGCAGCTTCGGGACAGGGGTCGAGCAGTTCTTC. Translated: CASSFGTGVEQFF. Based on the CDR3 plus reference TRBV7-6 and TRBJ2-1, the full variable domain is GAGVSQSPRYKVTKRGQDVALRCDPISGHVSLYWYRQALGQGPEFLTYFNYEAQQDKSGLPNDRFSAERPEGSISTLTIQRTEQRDSAMYRCASSFGTGVEQFFGPGTRLTVL.

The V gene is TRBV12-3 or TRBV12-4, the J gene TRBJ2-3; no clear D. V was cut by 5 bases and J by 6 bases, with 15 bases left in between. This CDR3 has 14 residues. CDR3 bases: TGTGCCAGCAGTCCGGCCAATTCGGCGGATACGCAGTATTTT. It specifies CASSPANSADTQYF.

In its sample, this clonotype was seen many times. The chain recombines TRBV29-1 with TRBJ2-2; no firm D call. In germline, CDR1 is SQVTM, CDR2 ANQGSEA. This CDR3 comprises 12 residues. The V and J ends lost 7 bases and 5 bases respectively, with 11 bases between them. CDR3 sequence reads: CSGRSLTGELFF. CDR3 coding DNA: TGCAGCGGAAGGAGTTTAACCGGGGAGCTGTTTTTT.

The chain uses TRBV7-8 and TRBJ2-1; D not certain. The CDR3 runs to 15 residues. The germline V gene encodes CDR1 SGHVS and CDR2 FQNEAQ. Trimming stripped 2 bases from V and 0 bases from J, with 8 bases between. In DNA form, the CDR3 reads TGTGCCAGCAGCTTAAACGGCTACTCCTACAATGAGCAGTTCTTC. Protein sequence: CASSLNGYSYNEQFF.

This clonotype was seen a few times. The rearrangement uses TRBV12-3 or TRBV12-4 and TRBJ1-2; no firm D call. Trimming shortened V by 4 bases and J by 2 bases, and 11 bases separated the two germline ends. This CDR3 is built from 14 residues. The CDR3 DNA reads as TGTGCCAGCAGTTGGGAAGAAGGAAACTATGGCTACACCTTC. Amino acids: CASSWEEGNYGYTF.

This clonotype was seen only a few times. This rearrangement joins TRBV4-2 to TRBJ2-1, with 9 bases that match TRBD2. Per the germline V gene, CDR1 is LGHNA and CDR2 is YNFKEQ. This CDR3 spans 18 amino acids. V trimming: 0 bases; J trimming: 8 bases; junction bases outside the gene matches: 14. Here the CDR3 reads CASSQDTSAGGHYDEQFF. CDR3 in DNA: TGTGCCAGCAGCCAAGATACGTCGGCGGGGGGGCATTACGATGAGCAGTTCTTC.

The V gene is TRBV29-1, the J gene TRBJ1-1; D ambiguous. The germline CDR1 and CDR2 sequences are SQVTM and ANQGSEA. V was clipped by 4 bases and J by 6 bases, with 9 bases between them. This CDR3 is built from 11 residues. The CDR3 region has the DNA TGCAGCGTTGCCGTTTCGGCTGAAGCTTTCTTT. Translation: CSVAVSAEAFF. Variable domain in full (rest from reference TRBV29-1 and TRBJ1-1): SAVISQKPSRDICQRGTSLTIQCQVDSQVTMMFWYRQQPGQSLTLIATANQGSEATYESGFVIDKFPISRPNLTFSTLTVSNMSPEDSSIYLCSVAVSAEAFFGQGTRLTVV.

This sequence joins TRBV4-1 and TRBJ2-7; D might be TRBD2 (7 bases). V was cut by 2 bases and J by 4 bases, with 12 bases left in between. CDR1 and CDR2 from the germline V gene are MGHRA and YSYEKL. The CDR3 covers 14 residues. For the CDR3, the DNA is TGCGCCAGCAGCCAATCGGGGGGACATTACGAGCAGTACTTC. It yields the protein CASSQSGGHYEQYF.

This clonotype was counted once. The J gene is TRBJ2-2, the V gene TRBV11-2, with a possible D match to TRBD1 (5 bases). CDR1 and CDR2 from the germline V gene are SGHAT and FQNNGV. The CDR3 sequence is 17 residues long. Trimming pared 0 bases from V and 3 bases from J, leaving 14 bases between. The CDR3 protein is CASSLESPRAHTGELFF. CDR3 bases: TGTGCCAGCAGCTTAGAAAGTCCCAGGGCGCACACCGGGGAGCTGTTTTTT.

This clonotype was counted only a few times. CDR3 bases: TGCGCCAGCAGCCAAGAGTCAGCGCTAGGTAGTGAGACCCAGTACTTC. Protein sequence: CASSQESALGSETQYF. The V call is TRBV4-1, the J call TRBJ2-5; D gene ambiguous. Germline V CDR1 and CDR2: MGHRA, YSYEKL. Trimming stripped 0 bases from V and 5 bases from J, with 16 bases between. This CDR3 is 16 amino acids long.

CDR3: CASSSPTDSGGEKLFF. In DNA, the CDR3 is TGTGCCAGCAGTTCCCCGACGGACTCGGGGGGTGAAAAACTGTTTTTT. The chain is built from TRBV27 and TRBJ1-4; D perhaps matches TRBD1 (5 bases). Per germline, CDR1 MNHEY and CDR2 SMNVEV (reference sequence). The CDR3 extends over 16 amino acids. Trimming took off 4 bases at V and 7 bases at J, with 19 bases between the two ends.

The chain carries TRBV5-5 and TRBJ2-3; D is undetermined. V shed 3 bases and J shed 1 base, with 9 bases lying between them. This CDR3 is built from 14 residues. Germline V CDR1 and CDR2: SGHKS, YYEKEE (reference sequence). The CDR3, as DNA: TGTGCCAGCAGCTCAGGCTCTGGCACAGATACGCAGTATTTT. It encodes CASSSGSGTDTQYF. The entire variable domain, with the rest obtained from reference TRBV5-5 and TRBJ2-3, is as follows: DAGVTQSPTHLIKTRGQQVTLRCSPISGHKSVSWYQQVLGQGPQFIFQYYEKEERGRGNFPDRFSARQFPNYSSELNVNALLLGDSALYLCASSSGSGTDTQYFGPGTRLTVL.

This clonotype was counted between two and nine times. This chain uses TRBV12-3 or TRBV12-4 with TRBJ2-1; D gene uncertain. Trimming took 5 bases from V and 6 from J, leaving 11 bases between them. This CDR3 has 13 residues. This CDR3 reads CASSLTDTNEQFF. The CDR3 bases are TGTGCCAGCAGTCTTACTGACACCAATGAGCAGTTCTTC.

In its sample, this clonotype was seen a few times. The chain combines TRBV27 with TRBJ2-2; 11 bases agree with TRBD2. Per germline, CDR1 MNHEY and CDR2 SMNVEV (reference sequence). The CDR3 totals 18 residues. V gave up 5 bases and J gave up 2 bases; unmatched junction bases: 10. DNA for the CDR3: TGTGCCAGCAGTCGGATCGGTCTAGCGGGAGGAAACACCGGGGAGCTGTTTTTT. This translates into CASSRIGLAGGNTGELFF.

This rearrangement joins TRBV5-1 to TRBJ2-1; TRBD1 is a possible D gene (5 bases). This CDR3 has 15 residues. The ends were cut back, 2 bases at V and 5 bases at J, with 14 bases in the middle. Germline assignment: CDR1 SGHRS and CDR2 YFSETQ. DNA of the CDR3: TGCGCCAGCAGCTTAGGGGTCTACAGTGACAATGAGCAGTTCTTC. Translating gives CASSLGVYSDNEQFF. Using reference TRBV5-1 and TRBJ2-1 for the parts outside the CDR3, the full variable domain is KAGVTQTPRYLIKTRGQQVTLSCSPISGHRSVSWYQQTPGQGLQFLFEYFSETQRNKGNFPGRFSGRQFSNSRSEMNVSTLELGDSALYLCASSLGVYSDNEQFFGPGTRLTVL.

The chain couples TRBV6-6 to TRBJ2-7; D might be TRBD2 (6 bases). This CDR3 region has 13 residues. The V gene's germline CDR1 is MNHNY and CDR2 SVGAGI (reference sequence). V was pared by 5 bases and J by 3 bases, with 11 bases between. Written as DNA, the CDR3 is TGTGCCAGCAGTGGGAGGTCAGGCTACGAGCAGTACTTC. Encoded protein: CASSGRSGYEQYF.